These T cell receptor beta chains were read from a single sample in a study of T cells after yellow fever vaccination. TCRdb recomputed calls from the 5' RACE reads with MiXCR, one row per CDR3 protein. The data hold around 500,000 distinct CDR3 sequences, with roughly 22% observed a single time. The source was PBMCs, collected approximately 22 days after the first yellow fever vaccination. These receptors all come from a man between 18 and 29 years old who received the YFV17D yellow fever vaccine. Both conserved end residues are part of each CDR3. The D gene is left open where the match is weak. Size is stated for part of the rows, as once, few or many counts, or as a class when the clone is expanded.

>.|.|TRBV7-2|TRBJ1-4
TGTGCCAGCAGCTTCCTAGGGTTCGAGAATGAAAAACTGTTTTTT
CASSFLGFENEKLFF
>.|.|TRBV15|TRBJ2-2
TGTGCCACCAGCAGAAACATAGGCGTGAACACCGGGGAGCTGTTTTTT
CATSRNIGVNTGELFF
>.|.|TRBV5-1|TRBJ2-1
TGCGCCAGCAGCTTGGATGGCAGAACCAATGAGCAGTTCTTC
CASSLDGRTNEQFF
>.|TRBD1|TRBV7-2|TRBJ1-6
TGTGCCAGCAGCTTTTCGGGACAGGGGAATTCACCCCTCCACTTT
CASSFSGQGNSPLHF
>few|.|TRBV7-8|TRBJ2-2
TGTGCCAGCAGCTTTCTAGGATCGAGCGAGCTGTTTTTT
CASSFLGSSELFF
>.|.|TRBV19|TRBJ2-4
TGTGCCAGTAGTAAACCAAGCTCGGTCAAAAACATTCAGTACTTC
CASSKPSSVKNIQYF
>.|TRBD2|TRBV18|TRBJ2-3
TGTGCCAGCTCACCCGGGACTAGCGGGGCCAGCACAGATACGCAGTATTTT
CASSPGTSGASTDTQYF
>few|TRBD2|TRBV5-1|TRBJ2-3
TGCGCCAGCAGCAACCCGGGACTAGCGGGGGGAAGCACAGATACGCAGTATTTT
CASSNPGLAGGSTDTQYF
>few|.|TRBV5-1|TRBJ2-1
TGCGCCAGCAGTATCCTCGGGTCCAATGAGCAGTTCTTC
CASSILGSNEQFF
>few|.|TRBV29-1|TRBJ2-6
TGCAGCGTTGTCTTGGGTTTCGCGATCTCTGGGGCCAACGTCCTGACTTTC
CSVVLGFAISGANVLTF
>.|.|TRBV12-3/TRBV12-4|TRBJ1-2
TGTGCCAGCAGTTCTGGGAACTATGGCTACACCTTC
CASSSGNYGYTF
>.|.|TRBV12-5|TRBJ2-7
TGTGCTAGTGGTTGGGGTTATGAGCAGTACTTC
CASGWGYEQYF
>.|.|TRBV4-3|TRBJ1-6
TGCGCCAGCAGCCAAGAGCCGTTTTCACCCCTCCACTTT
CASSQEPFSPLHF
>many|TRBD2|TRBV28|TRBJ2-3
TGTGCCAGCAGTCTGACTAGCGGGAGCACAGATACGCAGTATTTT
CASSLTSGSTDTQYF
>.|TRBD1|TRBV4-2|TRBJ1-2
TGTGCCAGCAGCCAATCGTTGGGAGCAGGGGGACTAAACTATGGCTACACCTTC
CASSQSLGAGGLNYGYTF
>.|.|TRBV5-1|TRBJ1-3
TGCGCCAGCAGCTTGGGGTATCGGACAAAGTTTACTGGAAACACCATATATTTT
CASSLGYRTKFTGNTIYF
>few|.|TRBV20-1|TRBJ2-2
TGCAGTGCTAGCCCCAGGGGAGGGGGCACCGGGGAGCTGTTTTTT
CSASPRGGGTGELFF